A selection of T cell receptor beta chains follows, all from one sample in a study of blood T cell repertoires in COVID-19. Sequenced by immunoSEQ multiplex PCR; TCRdb stores in-frame clones only, minus some. The sample consists of about 190,000 clones, roughly 80% of them appearing once. The sequenced material came from peripheral blood. The source of these receptors is a man over 45 who had recovered from COVID-19. The CDR3 runs from the conserved cysteine through the conserved F or W. The order of the fields is V gene, D gene, clone size, J gene, CDR3 DNA, CDR3 protein. A D gene is named only where the DNA matches it firmly. Not all rows give a size; the values are once, few, many and, for expanded clones, a class.

>TRBV4-1|TRBD2|.|TRBJ2-5
TGCGCCAGCAGCCACGCGGGAGGGGGAGAGACCCAGTACTTC
CASSHAGGGETQYF
>TRBV4-3|TRBD2|.|TRBJ2-2
TGCGCCAGCAGCCAAGATCGGAGGCTAGCGGAGGCCACCGGGGAGCTGTTTTTT
CASSQDRRLAEATGELFF
>TRBV5-4|.|.|TRBJ1-1
TGTGCCAGCAGCTCTAAGATAGGAGGAGTCATGAACACTGAAGCTTTCTTT
CASSSKIGGVMNTEAFF
>TRBV30|.|few|TRBJ2-2
TGTGCCTGGAGTCGGGGGAACACCGGGGAGCTGTTTTTT
CAWSRGNTGELFF
>TRBV14|TRBD1|once|TRBJ2-1
TGTGCCAGCAGCCTCATGCGTCCGGGACAGGGGCGGGCTGAGCAGTTCTTC
CASSLMRPGQGRAEQFF
>TRBV6-5|.|.|TRBJ1-6
TGTGCCAGCAGTTATGCCGGGACTGCGGGTCCCCTCCACTTT
CASSYAGTAGPLHF
>TRBV29-1|.|once|TRBJ1-2
TGCAGCGGGGCGGGACCTAACTATGGCTACACCTTC
CSGAGPNYGYTF
>TRBV9|TRBD2|.|TRBJ2-1
TGTGCCAGCAGCCCCTCGGGGGGGCGCGGGTACAATGAGCAGTTCTTC
CASSPSGGRGYNEQFF
>TRBV18|TRBD2|once|TRBJ2-2
TGTGCCAGCTCCCCCAGAAGGACTAGCGGGTCCGGGGAGCTGTTTTTT
CASSPRRTSGSGELFF
>TRBV7-2|.|many|TRBJ2-7
TGTGCCAGCAGCTTATCCGGAGAGTTTCGCGAGCAGTACTTC
CASSLSGEFREQYF
>TRBV24-1|.|.|TRBJ2-1
TGTGCCACCGCAATCACAGGGTCTTATGAGCAGTTCTTC
CATAITGSYEQFF
>TRBV15|TRBD1|once|TRBJ1-4
TGTGCCACCAGTCGGGACCGGGACAGGTCTGAAAAACTGTTTTTT
CATSRDRDRSEKLFF
>TRBV14|TRBD1|few|TRBJ1-2
TGTGCCAGCAGCCAAGATTTGGCAGGGGGATCTGGCTACACCTTC
CASSQDLAGGSGYTF
>TRBV30|.|.|TRBJ2-2
TGTGCCTGGAGTTTAACAGGGCTCGGGGAGCTGTTTTTT
CAWSLTGLGELFF
>TRBV29-1|TRBD1|.|TRBJ1-2
TGCAGCGTTGAAGGGACAGGTTTTCATAACTATGGCTACACCTTC
CSVEGTGFHNYGYTF
>TRBV2|TRBD1|few|TRBJ1-5
TGTGCCAGCAGAGGACGGACAGGGGGCAAGCAGCCCCAGCATTTT
CASRGRTGGKQPQHF
>TRBV29-1|TRBD1|.|TRBJ2-3
TGCAGCGTTGAGGGCACAGGGGCCACAGATACGCAGTATTTT
CSVEGTGATDTQYF
>TRBV15|.|.|TRBJ2-7
TGTGCCACCAGCAGAGATAGGGGAACCTACGAGCAGTACTTC
CATSRDRGTYEQYF
>TRBV7-3|.|.|TRBJ2-3
TGTGCCAGCAGATCCACCCCCGGGGAGGCAGATACGCAGTATTTT
CASRSTPGEADTQYF
>TRBV9|.|.|TRBJ2-6
TGTGCCAGCAGCGTTCATCCCGTGGGTAGCGGCGATTCTGGGGCCAACGTCCTGACTTTC
CASSVHPVGSGDSGANVLTF
>TRBV4-3|TRBD2|.|TRBJ2-1
TGCGCCAGCAGCCAATGGCGGGGGTCCTACAATGAGCAGTTCTTC
CASSQWRGSYNEQFF
>TRBV6-5|.|.|TRBJ1-3
TGTGCCAGTGGGGCGGGGGGCGATGGAAACACCATATATTTT
CASGAGGDGNTIYF
>TRBV5-6|.|.|TRBJ1-1
TGTGCCAGCAGCAGAACAGGCACTGAAGCTTTCTTT
CASSRTGTEAFF
>TRBV7-3|TRBD1|.|TRBJ1-3
TGTGCCAGCAGCTTAAATACAGGGGCTGGAAACACCATATATTTT
CASSLNTGAGNTIYF
>TRBV5-6|TRBD2|many|TRBJ2-1
TGTGCCAGCAGCCCCGGGACTAGCGGGTTTTCCTACAATGAGCAGTTCTTC
CASSPGTSGFSYNEQFF
>TRBV5-1|TRBD1|.|TRBJ2-7
TGCGCCAGCAGCGTCAGGACAGGGGGACACGAGCAGTACTTC
CASSVRTGGHEQYF
>TRBV3-1/TRBV3-2|TRBD2|once|TRBJ2-7
TGTGCCAGCAGCCCGGTGGCTAGCGGGAGTTACGAGCAGTACTTC
CASSPVASGSYEQYF
>TRBV12-3/TRBV12-4|.|.|TRBJ2-3
TGTGCCAGCAGACTGAGCACAGATACGCAGTATTTT
CASRLSTDTQYF
>TRBV4-3|.|few|TRBJ2-7
TGCGCCAGCAGCCAAGATATGGGCACAGGGAGTCCCTACGAGCAGTACTTC
CASSQDMGTGSPYEQYF
>TRBV6-5|.|.|TRBJ2-1
TGTGCCAGCAGTTACGATGCGGTGGCCAACAATGAGCAGTTCTTC
CASSYDAVANNEQFF
>TRBV9|.|many|TRBJ1-2
TGTGCCAGCAGCGTAGGGACAAACTATGGCTACACCTTC
CASSVGTNYGYTF
>TRBV24-1|.|once|TRBJ2-5
TGTGCCACCAGTGACGCCGTGGGGGCAGGGGAGACCCAGTACTTC
CATSDAVGAGETQYF
>TRBV20-1|.|.|TRBJ2-7
TGCAGTGTCCAGGACACCTACGAGCAGTACTTC
CSVQDTYEQYF
>TRBV19|.|.|TRBJ2-1
TGTGCCAGTGCTACCTACAATGAGCAGTTCTTC
CASATYNEQFF
>TRBV12-5|TRBD2|once|TRBJ2-5
TGTGCTAGTGGTTTGGTATTTGGTTCGGGAGGGAACCAAGAGACCCAGTACTTC
CASGLVFGSGGNQETQYF
>TRBV18|.|.|TRBJ1-1
TGTGCCAGCTCACCGCGAGGGAACACTGAAGCTTTCTTT
CASSPRGNTEAFF
>TRBV7-9|.|.|TRBJ2-3
TGTGCCAGCAGCTCCATAGCTGATCTCTACGATACGCAGTATTTT
CASSSIADLYDTQYF
>TRBV14|TRBD2|.|TRBJ2-7
TGTGCCAGCAGCCCCCGGGTAGCGGGCGAGCAGTACTTC
CASSPRVAGEQYF
>TRBV18|.|.|TRBJ2-2
TGTGCCAGCTCACCGGGGCAGGGGAACACCGGGGAGCTGTTTTTT
CASSPGQGNTGELFF
>TRBV5-4|TRBD2|.|TRBJ2-7
TGTGCCAGCAGCCCTCGTCGGACTAGCGGGAGCTGGGCCGAGCAGTACTTC
CASSPRRTSGSWAEQYF
>TRBV29-1|TRBD1|.|TRBJ1-1
TGCAGCGTTGAAGAAGAGGGGGCAAACACTGAAGCTTTCTTT
CSVEEEGANTEAFF
>TRBV9|TRBD2|.|TRBJ2-2
TGTGCCAGCAGCGAGGCGGAGCTAGCGGGAGGATTCCCGAACACCGGGGAGCTGTTTTTT
CASSEAELAGGFPNTGELFF
>TRBV29-1|TRBD1|.|TRBJ2-7
TGCAGCGTCCGGGACAGGCCCCACGAGCAGTACTTC
CSVRDRPHEQYF
>TRBV5-1|TRBD1|many|TRBJ2-2
TGCGCCAGCACCCGTGGACAGGTGAACACCGGGGAGCTGTTTTTT
CASTRGQVNTGELFF
>TRBV4-3|.|.|TRBJ2-1
TGCGCCAGCAGCCAAGATCTTTGGCTAGTGCCGTTCTTC
CASSQDLWLVPFF